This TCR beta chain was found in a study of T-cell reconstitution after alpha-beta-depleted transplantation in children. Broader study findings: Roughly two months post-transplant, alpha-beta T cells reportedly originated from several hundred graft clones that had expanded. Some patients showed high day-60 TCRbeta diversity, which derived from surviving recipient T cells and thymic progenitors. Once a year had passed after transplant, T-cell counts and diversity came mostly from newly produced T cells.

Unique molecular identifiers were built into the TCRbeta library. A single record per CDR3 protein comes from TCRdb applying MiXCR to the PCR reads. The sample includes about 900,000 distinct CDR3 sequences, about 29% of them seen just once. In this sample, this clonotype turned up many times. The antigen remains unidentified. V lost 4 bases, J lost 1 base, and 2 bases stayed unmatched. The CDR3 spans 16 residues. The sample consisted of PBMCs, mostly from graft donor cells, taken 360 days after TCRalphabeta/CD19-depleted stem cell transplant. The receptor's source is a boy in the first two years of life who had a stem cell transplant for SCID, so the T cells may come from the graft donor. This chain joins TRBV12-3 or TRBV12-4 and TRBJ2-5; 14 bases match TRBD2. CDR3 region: CASSSGTSGGQETQYF. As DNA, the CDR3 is TGTGCCAGCAGTTCCGGGACTAGCGGGGGCCAAGAGACCCAGTACTTC.